This entry is about one T cell receptor beta chain. Antigen unknown. V dropped 0 bases and J dropped 6 bases, with 11 bases sitting between them. Germline CDR1 SGHVS, CDR2 FNYEAQ. This CDR3 is 14 amino acids long. Naive CD8 cells were CD45RO-negative, positively selected for CCR7, excluding terminally differentiated effector memory CD45RA+ cells. This record belongs to a study of shared clonotypes between healthy human individuals. Background on the study: The people who gave samples were a couple of women and a few men aged 18 to 49. Overall study results and limits: Generation probabilities of non-shared clonotypes were lower (relative to those shared by all four donors). Incomplete sequencing of sorted subsets was indicated by rarefaction despite large depth.

The assay was immunoSEQ multiplex PCR, and TCRdb's table has in-frame clones only and misses some. The sample includes about 820,000 clones, 80% to 95% of them seen just once. This chain joins TRBV7-6 and TRBJ1-1; no clear D gene. This sequence was found in a man aged 30 to 39 in good health. Sequencing used naive CD8+ T cells sorted from blood. CDR3 residues: CASSLAEADPEAFF. CDR3 DNA: TGTGCCAGCAGCTTAGCGGAGGCAGATCCTGAAGCTTTCTTT.